Following are 10 T cell receptor beta chains from one sample sequenced in a study of blood T cell repertoires in COVID-19. Sequencing used immunoSEQ multiplex PCR; TCRdb keeps in-frame clones, though not all of them. Altogether approximately 290,000 clones are present, 90% being singletons, with the ten largest covering roughly 4.3%. Sequencing was performed on PBMCs or T cells enriched from blood (not recorded which). Receptors were obtained from a woman aged 18-29 years with acute COVID-19.

The genes are TRBV12-3 or TRBV12-4 and TRBJ2-2, with a tentative D call TRBD2 (7 bases). The CDR3 spans 13 residues. CDR3: CATGGWETGELFF. CDR3 coding DNA: TGTGCTACGGGGGGCTGGGAAACCGGGGAGCTGTTTTTT.

The chain has TRBV7-2 and TRBJ2-2; 7 nucleotides match TRBD1. The J segment lost 5 bases and the V segment lost 8 bases, leaving 14 bases of the junction unmatched. The CDR3 runs to 16 residues. Germline loops: CDR1 SGHTA, CDR2 FQGNSA. The CDR3 loop is CASSTRGLAGTGELFF. The DNA of the CDR3 is TGTGCCAGCTCTACTAGGGGGCTAGCTGGGACCGGGGAGCTGTTTTTT.

J is TRBJ2-3 and V is TRBV15, with 12 bases matching TRBD2. The CDR3 has 15 amino acids. Germline V gene data show CDR1 as LNHNV and CDR2 as YYDKDF (reference sequence). V lost 9 bases, J lost 3 bases, and 7 bases stayed unmatched. CDR3 in amino acids: CATRGLAGSTDTQYF. The DNA for the CDR3 is TGTGCCACTAGGGGACTAGCGGGTTCGACAGATACGCAGTATTTT.

This clone has only a few counts. Other nucleotide sequences in the sample specify the same CDR3. V and J are TRBV29-1 and TRBJ2-7; D is undetermined. V shed 4 bases and J shed 3 bases, with 7 bases lying between them. The germline V gene encodes CDR1 SQVTM and CDR2 ANQGSEA. This CDR3 is built from 11 residues. CDR3 in amino acids: CSVGQNYEQYF. CDR3 nucleotide sequence: TGCAGCGTTGGGCAGAACTACGAGCAGTACTTC.

V is TRBV27 and J is TRBJ1-5; 9 nucleotides match TRBD1. There are 13 residues in the CDR3. The V and J ends lost 8 bases and 5 bases, in that order; junction bases with no gene match: 4. Looked up from germline, CDR1 is MNHEY and CDR2 is SMNVEV (reference sequence). CDR3 sequence reads: CASRTGEYQPQHF. CDR3 coding DNA: TGTGCCAGCCGGACAGGGGAGTATCAGCCCCAGCATTTT.

The chain carries TRBV11-3 and TRBJ2-7; tentatively, D is TRBD1 (5 bases). V was shortened by 1 base and J by 4 bases, with 11 bases between the two germline ends. This CDR3 has 14 residues. Per germline, CDR1 SGHNT and CDR2 YENEEA. CDR3 nucleotide sequence: TGTGCCAGCAGCTTAGGGGTCAGGGCTTACGAGCAGTACTTC. Translated: CASSLGVRAYEQYF.

This chain uses TRBV30 with TRBJ1-2, with 9 bases aligning to TRBD1. This CDR3 contains 17 residues. Germline CDR1 reads GTSNPN; CDR2 reads SVGIG (reference sequence). V lost 4 bases, J lost 4 bases, and 16 bases stayed unmatched. DNA of the CDR3: TGTGCCTGGATTTCAAGGGACAGGGAAGACGAGGTCTATGGCTACACCTTC. Translated: CAWISRDREDEVYGYTF.

The chain uses TRBV5-1 and TRBJ2-2, with 8 bases aligning to TRBD2. Germline V gives CDR1 SGHRS, CDR2 YFSETQ. This CDR3 is 12 amino acids long. The trim removed 2 bases at V and 13 bases at J, leaving 4 bases unmatched. The CDR3 here is CASSFERETLFF. As DNA, the CDR3 is TGCGCCAGCAGCTTCGAGCGGGAGACGCTGTTTTTT.

V is TRBV3-1 (or the pseudogene TRBV3-2) and J is TRBJ1-6, with 7 bases fitting TRBD1. The CDR3 sequence is 15 residues long. J gave up 10 bases and V 4 bases, and 10 bases lay outside the gene matches. Germline CDR1 reads LGHDT; CDR2 reads YNNKEL (reference sequence). The DNA of the CDR3 is TGTGCCAGCAGCCCCCGGGACAGCTACTCCTCACCCCTCCACTTT. Translated, it gives CASSPRDSYSSPLHF.

This clone showed up just once. This sequence joins TRBV28 and TRBJ2-3; D call uncertain. V lost 4 bases and J lost 4, with 15 bases in between. Germline-derived CDR1 and CDR2 are MDHEN and SYDVKM. CDR3 length: 15 residues. DNA for the CDR3: TGTGCCAGCAGTTGGGCCCAAGACGGCCCAGATACGCAGTATTTT. Protein product: CASSWAQDGPDTQYF.